Listed here are 24 T cell receptor beta chains from one sample, sequenced in a study of patients and donors after allogeneic stem cell transplantation (dated by TCRdb to 2019 to 2021). Receptors were amplified or captured by RT-PCR. The instrument was a NextSeq 550. Starting from the raw public reads, TCRdb applied fastp trimming at Q25, assembled clones with MiXCR and retained in-frame beta chains. Each record represents a unique CDR3 protein, reported with the most common genes and DNA among its rows. The sample table lists 800,000 to 1,000,000 distinct CDR3 sequences, about a sixth of them with a count of one. The ten largest clonotypes hold 6% of the sample. The sequencing sample was made of blood, either unsorted or a sorted T cell fraction (not recorded which). The receptors were gathered from a human donor who was either an allogeneic HSCT recipient or a stem cell or donor lymphocyte infusion donor (not recorded which). It is not recorded whose cells these are; they may come from a transplant donor.

This clonotype was seen only a few times. This chain connects TRBV3-1 to TRBJ2-7, with 11 positions matching TRBD2. CDR3 length equals 16 residues. V lost 1 base, J lost 5 bases, and 7 bases stayed unmatched. CDR1 and CDR2 from the germline V gene are LGHDT and YNNKEL (reference sequence). The CDR3 protein is CASSQGAGTSGNEQYF. CDR3 DNA: TGTGCCAGCAGCCAAGGGGCCGGGACTAGCGGAAACGAGCAGTACTTC.

This clonotype came up a few times. V gene TRBV4-3 combines with J gene TRBJ2-7; 9 bases align to TRBD1. The CDR3 loop spans 15 amino acids. Germline V gene data show CDR1 as LGHNA and CDR2 as YSLEER. Trimming cost V 0 bases and J 3 bases; bases outside gene matches: 3. CDR3 protein: CASSQELDRGYEQYF. As DNA, the CDR3 is TGCGCCAGCAGCCAAGAATTGGACAGGGGCTACGAGCAGTACTTC.

The chain carries TRBV3-1 and TRBJ2-1, with D maybe TRBD2 (7 bases). CDR1 is LGHDT and CDR2 is YNNKEL in the germline V gene (reference sequence). Trimming removed 1 base from V and 9 bases from J, with 13 bases in between. This CDR3 region has 14 residues. The DNA of the CDR3 is TGTGCCAGCAGCCAAGGGGGGCCTAGCGGTGAGCAGTTCTTC. This sequence encodes CASSQGGPSGEQFF.

This clonotype has a handful of counts. This chain links TRBV4-2 with TRBJ2-7; D is perhaps TRBD2 (5 bases). The CDR3 is 15 amino acids. Germline CDR1 is LGHNA and CDR2 is YNFKEQ. V dropped 4 bases and J dropped 0 bases, with 13 bases sitting between them. DNA for the CDR3: TGTGCCAGCAGCCCGCTTGGACTGGGCTCCTACGAGCAGTACTTC. Amino acid sequence: CASSPLGLGSYEQYF.

The chain couples TRBV3-1 to TRBJ1-2; no definite D call. V was trimmed by 0 bases and J by 4 bases, leaving 6 bases between them. Germline V lookup: CDR1 LGHDT, CDR2 YNNKEL (reference sequence). The CDR3 spans 13 residues. CDR3 nucleotides: TGTGCCAGCAGCCAAGAAGCGGCCTATGGCTACACCTTC. This gives the protein CASSQEAAYGYTF.

In its sample, this clonotype was seen a few times. The rearrangement uses TRBV12-3 or TRBV12-4 and TRBJ2-2, with D unresolved. Deletions cut 1 base from V and 2 bases from J, with 11 bases between. The CDR3 runs 16 residues. The chain's CDR3 is CASSLGQKANTGELFF. The CDR3 region has the DNA TGTGCCAGCAGTTTAGGGCAGAAAGCCAACACCGGGGAGCTGTTTTTT.

In its sample, this clonotype was seen a few times. The chain employs TRBV6-1 and TRBJ1-5; TRBD1 matches at 8 bases. Germline values: CDR1 MNHNS, CDR2 SASEGT. The V gene end was trimmed by 8 bases and the J gene end by 6 bases; junction bases not matched to a gene: 9. The CDR3 has 14 amino acids. The CDR3 here is CASRQGKLGQPQHF. In DNA form, the CDR3 reads TGTGCCAGCCGACAGGGGAAACTAGGTCAGCCCCAGCATTTT.

This clonotype has just a few counts. The CDR3 DNA sequence: TGTGCCAGCAGCTTAGTAGGCGGGGGGGCCGTCGGGGAGCTGTTTTTT. Encoded protein: CASSLVGGGAVGELFF. The chain recombines TRBV7-6 with TRBJ2-2, with 9 bases identical to TRBD2. Germline V gene data show CDR1 as SGHVS and CDR2 as FNYEAQ. The CDR3 has 16 residues. The V gene end was trimmed by 1 base and the J gene end by 7 bases; junction bases not matched to a gene: 7.

The chain links TRBV11-2 to TRBJ2-3, with 9 bases aligning to TRBD2. With 4 bases clipped from V and 5 bases from J, the junction kept 7 bases outside the gene matches. The germline gives CDR1 SGHAT, CDR2 FQNNGV. The CDR3 covers 15 residues. DNA of the CDR3: TGTGCCAGCAGCTCCCGGACTAGCGCTGAAGATACGCAGTATTTT. The encoded protein is CASSSRTSAEDTQYF.

V gene TRBV5-1 combines with J gene TRBJ2-7, with 15 bases identical to TRBD2. The CDR3 runs 16 residues. J lost 5 bases, V lost 2 bases, and 5 bases had no gene match. CDR1 is SGHRS, CDR2 YFSETQ, per germline. The CDR3: CASSFGLAGGSNEQYF. The DNA of the CDR3 is TGCGCCAGCAGCTTCGGACTAGCGGGAGGGAGCAACGAGCAGTACTTC.

The sample holds many counts of this clonotype. This chain uses TRBV29-1 with TRBJ2-5; D gene ambiguous. The germline V gene has CDR1 SQVTM and CDR2 ANQGSEA. Trimming cost V 4 bases and J 1 base, with 7 bases left between them. The CDR3 sequence is 12 residues long. The CDR3 sequence is CSVAVSQETQYF. CDR3 nucleotide sequence: TGCAGCGTTGCAGTCAGCCAAGAGACCCAGTACTTC.

This clonotype turned up a few times. V usage is TRBV7-2 and J usage is TRBJ2-5; D is ambiguous. Trimming shortened V by 1 base and J by 4 bases, and 7 bases separated the two germline ends. Germline V gives CDR1 SGHTA, CDR2 FQGNSA. This CDR3 comprises 13 residues. In DNA form, the CDR3 reads TGTGCCAGCAGCTTAGATGGCGGAGAGACCCAGTACTTC. Translation gives CASSLDGGETQYF.

The V and J genes are TRBV2 and TRBJ2-7, with TRBD1 matching over 9 bases. The CDR3 spans 17 residues. V was pared by 5 bases and J by 3 bases, with 14 bases of the junction left unmatched. Germline V gene sequence: CDR1 SNHLY, CDR2 FYNNEI. The CDR3 nucleotides read TGTGCCAGCAGTCCCGAGTTCCCGGGACAGGGAGGCTACGAGCAGTACTTC. Translation: CASSPEFPGQGGYEQYF.

The chain is built from TRBV19 and TRBJ2-7; possibly TRBD1 or TRBD2 for D (5 bases each). V dropped 10 bases and J dropped 6 bases, with 22 bases sitting between them. The CDR3 length is 14 residues. Germline V gene sequence: CDR1 LNHDA, CDR2 SQIVND (reference sequence). DNA for the CDR3: TGTGCCACTAACGCCGGGACCTCCCCACGCGAGCAGTACTTC. This sequence encodes CATNAGTSPREQYF.

CDR3 coding DNA: TGCAGTGCTAGAGATGGGGGCTTAGAAAAACTGTTTTTT. Encoded protein: CSARDGGLEKLFF. The chain is built from TRBV20-1 and TRBJ1-4, with D tentatively TRBD1 (6 bases). Trimming took off 0 bases at V and 8 bases at J, with 10 bases between the two ends. This CDR3 has 13 residues. The germline gives CDR1 DFQATT, CDR2 SNEGSKA (reference sequence).

This clonotype was recorded a few times. The CDR3 bases are TGTGCCAGCACCCTCCTAGCGGAGTTGAGATCCTACAATGAGCAGTTCTTC. It yields the protein CASTLLAELRSYNEQFF. V and J are TRBV6-2 or TRBV6-3 and TRBJ2-1, with 7 nucleotides matching TRBD2. Trimming cost V 7 bases and J 1 base; bases outside gene matches: 13. This CDR3 has 17 amino acids. CDR1 and CDR2 from the germline V gene are MNHEY and SVGEGT.

This clonotype was picked up a small number of times. The chain carries TRBV20-1 and TRBJ2-3; TRBD2 might be the D (6 bases). CDR3 length: 16 residues. CDR1 and CDR2 from the germline V gene are DFQATT and SNEGSKA (reference sequence). V lost 0 bases and J 4 bases, leaving 17 bases between the germline ends. The CDR3 region has the DNA TGCAGTGCTAGAGATTGGTCCGGGAGAGATCCAGATACGCAGTATTTT. The encoded protein is CSARDWSGRDPDTQYF.

This chain links TRBV27 with TRBJ1-1; 8 bases are a match to TRBD1. The CDR3 loop spans 14 amino acids. J lost 8 bases, V lost 6 bases, and 11 bases had no gene match. Per the germline V gene, CDR1 is MNHEY and CDR2 is SMNVEV (reference sequence). CDR3 in DNA: TGTGCCAGCAGCCGTTCAGCAGGGGGCCCCGAAGCTTTCTTT. This gives the protein CASSRSAGGPEAFF.

The chain joins TRBV4-1 to TRBJ2-7; TRBD2 matches at 11 bases. The CDR3 is 15 amino acids. CDR1 MGHRA and CDR2 YSYEKL come from the germline V gene. V lost 3 bases, J lost 3 bases, and 4 bases stayed unmatched. The CDR3 reads CASSHGTSGLYEQYF. The CDR3 bases are TGCGCCAGCAGCCACGGGACTAGCGGACTCTACGAGCAGTACTTC.

In this sample, this clonotype turned up a few times. This sequence joins TRBV5-1 and TRBJ2-6, with 8 bases matching TRBD2. The CDR3 spans 16 residues. CDR1 and CDR2 (germline): SGHRS, YFSETQ. Germline trimming cut 2 bases from V and 1 base from J; bases unmatched to any gene: 2. CDR3 bases: TGCGCCAGCAGCTTCGGGAGGGAATCTGGGGCCAACGTCCTGACTTTC. Translation: CASSFGRESGANVLTF.

This clonotype was counted at least ten times. The chain has TRBV20-1 and TRBJ1-3, with D maybe TRBD1 (5 bases). V was trimmed by 6 bases and J by 0 bases, leaving 12 bases between them. The CDR3 length is 14 residues. Looked up from germline, CDR1 is DFQATT and CDR2 is SNEGSKA (reference sequence). CDR3 protein: CSAPQVTSGNTIYF. CDR3 DNA sequence: TGCAGTGCCCCACAGGTCACCTCTGGAAACACCATATATTTT.

This clonotype has more than one count but fewer than ten. The genes are TRBV4-3 and TRBJ2-7; no definite D call. Germline assignment: CDR1 LGHNA and CDR2 YSLEER. The CDR3 totals 15 residues. V dropped 2 bases and J dropped 2 bases, with 13 bases sitting between them. The CDR3 bases are TGCGCCAGCAGCCAAAGCGCAGAAAACACCTACGAGCAGTACTTC. Residues: CASSQSAENTYEQYF.

J is TRBJ1-2 and V is TRBV5-1, with 8 positions matching TRBD1. The CDR3 extends over 13 amino acids. Germline values: CDR1 SGHRS, CDR2 YFSETQ. Trimming cost V 7 bases and J 8 bases; bases outside gene matches: 10. CDR3 sequence reads: CASSPDRGTGYTF. DNA of the CDR3: TGCGCCAGCTCCCCTGACAGGGGAACCGGCTACACCTTC.

Ten or more counts support this clonotype. The V and J genes are TRBV11-2 and TRBJ2-1; TRBD2 matches at 9 bases. The CDR3 is 16 amino acids. J was trimmed by 8 bases and V by 5 bases; bases with no gene match: 13. The germline CDR1 and CDR2 sequences are SGHAT and FQNNGV. CDR3 residues: CASSLLRGRGPYEQFF. CDR3 sequence (DNA): TGTGCCAGCAGCCTGTTACGCGGGAGGGGCCCCTATGAGCAGTTCTTC.